A selection of T cell receptor beta chains follows, all from one sample in a study of blood T cell repertoires in COVID-19. Sequenced by immunoSEQ multiplex PCR; TCRdb stores in-frame clones only, minus some. The sample lists 450,000 or so clones, 89% occurring once. Material for sequencing was peripheral blood. The receptors were sampled from a man between 18 and 29 years old with COVID-19, enrolled during active disease. The CDR3 runs from the conserved cysteine through the conserved F or W. A D gene is named only where the DNA matches it firmly. Size is omitted from some rows. Given values are once, few, many or a class for expanded clones.

D: TRBD2
size: .
V: TRBV5-4
J: TRBJ2-1
DNA: TGTGCCAGCAGCTTGAAACTAGCGGATTTCAATGAGCAGTTCTTC
CDR3: CASSLKLADFNEQFF

D: TRBD2
size: .
V: TRBV6-4
J: TRBJ2-2
DNA: TGTGCCAGCAGCTCTGAGGTAGCGGGGAACACCGGGGAGCTGTTTTTT
CDR3: CASSSEVAGNTGELFF

D: .
size: .
V: TRBV19
J: TRBJ2-3
DNA: TGTGCCAGTACAGGGGGCACAGATACGCAGTATTTT
CDR3: CASTGGTDTQYF

D: TRBD1
size: .
V: TRBV6-1
J: TRBJ2-1
DNA: TGTGCCAGCAGTGAGGAAACAGGGGGAGGATACAATGAGCAGTTCTTC
CDR3: CASSEETGGGYNEQFF

D: TRBD2
size: .
V: TRBV5-6
J: TRBJ2-7
DNA: TGTGCCAGCAGCTTAGCGGGGGGGTCCTACGAGCAGTACTTC
CDR3: CASSLAGGSYEQYF

D: .
size: .
V: TRBV6-1
J: TRBJ1-4
DNA: TGTGCCAGCAGTGAAGCCCGGGGGGAAAAACTGTTTTTT
CDR3: CASSEARGEKLFF

D: TRBD2
size: .
V: TRBV6-5
J: TRBJ2-2
DNA: TGTGCCAGCAGTTACAGACTAGCGGGAGCTACCGGGGAGCTGTTTTTT
CDR3: CASSYRLAGATGELFF

D: TRBD1
size: .
V: TRBV5-6
J: TRBJ2-1
DNA: TGTGCCAGCAGCCTGGACAGGGAGCAGTTCTTC
CDR3: CASSLDREQFF

D: .
size: .
V: TRBV2
J: TRBJ1-2
DNA: TGTGCCAGCAGTGTGAAGCTGCTTTATGGCTACACCTTC
CDR3: CASSVKLLYGYTF

D: .
size: .
V: TRBV27
J: TRBJ1-2
DNA: TGTGCCAGCAGTTTAATAGCAGGGCAGTACTATGGCTACACCTTC
CDR3: CASSLIAGQYYGYTF

D: .
size: once
V: TRBV21-1
J: TRBJ2-5
DNA: TGTGCCAGCAGCTTCCCCGGGACAGGGTCGGAAGAGACCCAGTACTTC
CDR3: CASSFPGTGSEETQYF

D: TRBD2
size: .
V: TRBV18
J: TRBJ2-5
DNA: TGTGCCAGCTCACCAGCACGGGGGGGACAAGAGACCCAGTACTTC
CDR3: CASSPARGGQETQYF

D: .
size: .
V: TRBV4-1
J: TRBJ1-6
DNA: TGCGCCAGCAGCCAAGATATTGAGGTAGGGGTGAATTCACCCCTCCACTTT
CDR3: CASSQDIEVGVNSPLHF

D: TRBD2
size: .
V: TRBV4-1
J: TRBJ2-2
DNA: TGCGCCAGCAGCCAAGACAACCTCAGCGGGAGATTAACCGGGGAGCTGTTTTTT
CDR3: CASSQDNLSGRLTGELFF

D: .
size: .
V: TRBV29-1
J: TRBJ1-1
DNA: TGCAGCCCAATCCCCCCCCCGGGGAACACTGAAGCTTTCTTT
CDR3: CSPIPPPGNTEAFF

D: TRBD1
size: .
V: TRBV27
J: TRBJ1-2
DNA: TGTGCCAGCAGTTCAATTTACGGTGACAGGGGAGCCAACTATGGCTACACCTTC
CDR3: CASSSIYGDRGANYGYTF

D: .
size: .
V: TRBV11-3
J: TRBJ2-1
DNA: TGTGCCAGCAGCCCCCAACTAGGTTCCTACAATGAGCAGTTCTTC
CDR3: CASSPQLGSYNEQFF

D: .
size: .
V: TRBV6-4
J: TRBJ2-1
DNA: TGTGCCAGCAGTGAAAGCACAGGGTACGGTCAGTTCTTC
CDR3: CASSESTGYGQFF

D: .
size: .
V: TRBV6-5
J: TRBJ2-6
DNA: TGTGCCAGCAGTAATGGAGGATCCGGGGCCAACGTCCTGACTTTC
CDR3: CASSNGGSGANVLTF

D: .
size: .
V: TRBV3-1/TRBV3-2
J: TRBJ1-5
DNA: TGTGCCAGCAGCCGCGGACAGTTAAGCAATCAGCCCCAGCATTTT
CDR3: CASSRGQLSNQPQHF

D: TRBD2
size: .
V: TRBV10-2
J: TRBJ2-1
DNA: TGCGCCAGCAGAGGTGCCGGGACTAGCGGGGATAATGAGCAGTTCTTC
CDR3: CASRGAGTSGDNEQFF

D: TRBD2
size: .
V: TRBV7-9
J: TRBJ2-3
DNA: TGTGCCAGCAGCTTTAGGGTAGCGGGGTCCACAGATACGCAGTATTTT
CDR3: CASSFRVAGSTDTQYF

D: TRBD2
size: .
V: TRBV6-6
J: TRBJ2-1
DNA: TGTGCCAGCAGTTACCGGGCGGGGGTTGATGAGCAGTTCTTC
CDR3: CASSYRAGVDEQFF

D: TRBD2
size: .
V: TRBV28
J: TRBJ2-7
DNA: TGTGCCAGCAGTAAAGGGACTAGTGAGCAGTACTTC
CDR3: CASSKGTSEQYF

D: .
size: .
V: TRBV10-2
J: TRBJ2-2
DNA: TGCGCCAGCTCACTGAACACCGGGGAGCTGTTTTTT
CDR3: CASSLNTGELFF

D: .
size: .
V: TRBV7-3
J: TRBJ2-1
DNA: TGTGCCAGCAGTTGGGACACCGGTCCCTACAATGAGCAGTTCTTC
CDR3: CASSWDTGPYNEQFF

D: TRBD2
size: .
V: TRBV7-9
J: TRBJ2-1
DNA: TGTGCCAGCAGCGCCGGGACTAGCGGGAGGGCCGATGAGCAGTTCTTC
CDR3: CASSAGTSGRADEQFF

D: .
size: .
V: TRBV12-3/TRBV12-4
J: TRBJ1-6
DNA: TGTGCCAGCAGTTACACTAATAATTCGCCCCTCCACTTT
CDR3: CASSYTNNSPLHF

D: .
size: .
V: TRBV5-4
J: TRBJ2-2
DNA: TGTGCCAGCAGCCGCTGGGGGGGCGCTAACACCGGGGAGCTGTTTTTT
CDR3: CASSRWGGANTGELFF